Below, 21 T cell receptor beta chains from the same sample are listed, as sequenced in a study of blood T cell repertoires in COVID-19. Data came from immunoSEQ multiplex PCR; TCRdb stores just in-frame clones and leaves some out. The sample yields some 190,000 clones, 75% to 80% seen once. Sequencing was performed on peripheral blood. These receptors were collected from a woman between 50 and 59 years old with active or convalescent COVID-19.

This chain links TRBV7-9 with TRBJ1-1, with D possibly being TRBD1 (5 bases). CDR3 size: 13 residues. Trimming shortened V by 5 bases and J by 5 bases, and 12 bases separated the two germline ends. Germline V gives CDR1 SEHNR, CDR2 FQNEAQ (reference sequence). CDR3 protein: CASSPEQVTEAFF. CDR3 nucleotide sequence: TGTGCCAGCAGCCCCGAACAGGTGACTGAAGCTTTCTTT.

The V and J genes are TRBV30 and TRBJ1-2, with TRBD1 identical over 9 bases. The germline CDR1 and CDR2 sequences are GTSNPN and SVGIG (reference sequence). With 3 bases clipped from V and 8 bases from J, the junction kept 16 bases outside the gene matches. This CDR3 region has 16 residues. The DNA of the CDR3 is TGTGCCTGGAGGGTCCCGGGACAGGGATTCGACTCGGGCTACACCTTC. This sequence encodes CAWRVPGQGFDSGYTF.

The rearrangement joins TRBV7-2 to TRBJ2-2, with 11 nucleotides matching TRBD2. Germline CDR1 and CDR2: SGHTA and FQGNSA. The ends lost 4 bases at V and 4 bases at J; junction bases unmatched: 11. The CDR3 contains 18 residues. CDR3 coding DNA: TGTGCCAGCAGCTGGGAACTAGCGGGGGTCCGGGTCACCGGGGAGCTGTTTTTT. This gives the protein CASSWELAGVRVTGELFF. The entire variable domain, with the rest obtained from reference TRBV7-2 and TRBJ2-2, is as follows: GAGVSQSPSNKVTEKGKDVELRCDPISGHTALYWYRQSLGQGLEFLIYFQGNSAPDKSGLPSDRFSAERTGGSVSTLTIQRTQQEDSAVYLCASSWELAGVRVTGELFFGEGSRLTVL.

This clone was observed a handful of times. The chain couples TRBV19 to TRBJ2-5, with 11 nucleotides matching TRBD1. The CDR3 consists of 15 residues. Germline V gene data show CDR1 as LNHDA and CDR2 as SQIVND (reference sequence). Losses at the gene ends were 6 bases for V and 4 bases for J; bases not matched to a gene: 7. CDR3 protein: CASSPPGTGGETQYF. The CDR3 coding sequence is TGTGCCAGTAGCCCTCCGGGGACAGGGGGAGAGACCCAGTACTTC.

V gene TRBV5-1 combines with J gene TRBJ2-7; 11 nucleotides agree with TRBD2. Germline-derived CDR1 and CDR2 are SGHRS and YFSETQ. The V and J ends lost 0 bases and 4 bases, in that order; junction bases with no gene match: 9. The CDR3 is made up of 17 amino acids. The DNA of the CDR3 is TGCGCCAGCAGCTTGGCCACCGGGACTAGCGGCCGTTACGAGCAGTACTTC. Translation gives CASSLATGTSGRYEQYF. Full variable domain (remainder filled in from reference TRBV5-1 and TRBJ2-7): KAGVTQTPRYLIKTRGQQVTLSCSPISGHRSVSWYQQTPGQGLQFLFEYFSETQRNKGNFPGRFSGRQFSNSRSEMNVSTLELGDSALYLCASSLATGTSGRYEQYFGPGTRLTVT.

This clone occurred once. V usage is TRBV7-2 and J usage is TRBJ1-4, with 7 bases aligning to TRBD1. J gave up 1 base and V 4 bases, and 9 bases lay outside the gene matches. The germline V gene has CDR1 SGHTA and CDR2 FQGNSA. This CDR3 is built from 17 residues. CDR3 nucleotides: TGTGCCAGCAGCTCAGAGGGGGCCGGGGGAACTAATGAAAAACTGTTTTTT. This codes for CASSSEGAGGTNEKLFF. The complete variable domain, with remaining parts taken from reference TRBV7-2 and TRBJ1-4, reads GAGVSQSPSNKVTEKGKDVELRCDPISGHTALYWYRQSLGQGLEFLIYFQGNSAPDKSGLPSDRFSAERTGGSVSTLTIQRTQQEDSAVYLCASSSEGAGGTNEKLFFGSGTQLSVL.

This clone was recorded a few times. CDR3 sequence reads: CASSQESGVTGGEQFF. The CDR3 DNA reads as TGTGCCAGCAGCCAAGAGAGTGGGGTCACTGGAGGTGAGCAGTTCTTC. The chain carries TRBV4-2 and TRBJ2-1, with D perhaps matching TRBD2 (5 bases). CDR1 is LGHNA and CDR2 is YNFKEQ in the germline V gene. This CDR3 comprises 16 residues. V lost 0 bases, J lost 9 bases, and 18 bases lay in between.

This clone has only one observation. CDR3 region: CASSKLRDRGRSPLHF. DNA for the CDR3: TGTGCCAGCAGTAAACTTCGGGACAGGGGACGATCACCCCTCCACTTT. The rearrangement links TRBV6-4 to TRBJ1-6; the match to TRBD1 covers 10 bases. The CDR3 contains 16 residues. CDR1 and CDR2 (germline): MRHNA, SNTAGT. The V and J ends lost 5 bases and 10 bases, in that order; junction bases with no gene match: 11.

The chain uses TRBV7-2 and TRBJ1-2; 12 bases agree with TRBD1. J lost 7 bases, V lost 5 bases, and 8 bases had no gene match. CDR3 size: 15 residues. CDR1 and CDR2 from the germline V gene are SGHTA and FQGNSA. For the CDR3, the DNA is TGTGCCAGCAGCATTTCGGGACAGGGGGCTGGTGGCTACACCTTC. This gives the protein CASSISGQGAGGYTF.

V and J are TRBV13 and TRBJ2-1; TRBD2 aligns across 13 bases. V was clipped by 3 bases and J by 6 bases; unmatched bases: 8. This CDR3 region has 17 residues. Germline-derived CDR1 and CDR2 are PRHDT and FYEKMQ (reference sequence). The CDR3 sequence: CASSFTSGRASVNEQFF. The CDR3 DNA reads TGTGCCAGCAGCTTTACTAGCGGGAGGGCATCAGTCAATGAGCAGTTCTTC.

The V call is TRBV10-3, the J call TRBJ1-1, with 11 bases matching TRBD1. Trimming cost V 10 bases and J 5 bases; bases outside gene matches: 12. CDR1 is ENHRY and CDR2 is SYGVKD in the germline V gene. The CDR3 contains 15 residues. DNA of the CDR3: TGTGCCACCTCCTCGGGACAGGGGGAAAGAACTGAAGCTTTCTTT. Translation: CATSSGQGERTEAFF.

The chain uses TRBV19 and TRBJ2-6; tentatively, D is TRBD2 (5 bases). In germline, CDR1 is LNHDA, CDR2 SQIVND (reference sequence). V gave up 6 bases and J gave up 0 bases, with 12 bases separating them. This CDR3 spans 16 amino acids. For the CDR3, the DNA is TGTGCCAGTAGGTCGGGATTCGACTCTGGGGCCAACGTCCTGACTTTC. Amino acid sequence: CASRSGFDSGANVLTF.

This clone was recorded a few times. This CDR3 reads CASSLVGPGISSYEQYF. CDR3 nucleotides: TGTGCCAGCAGCTTAGTAGGGCCCGGGATCTCCTCCTACGAGCAGTACTTC. The genes are TRBV11-2 and TRBJ2-7; D possibly corresponds to TRBD2 (5 bases). This CDR3 spans 17 amino acids. V lost 1 base to trimming and J lost 0 bases, with 16 bases between them. In germline, CDR1 is SGHAT, CDR2 FQNNGV.

The rearrangement uses TRBV7-2 and TRBJ1-2; a weak D match, TRBD1 (5 bases). The germline V and J ends were trimmed by 8 bases and 1 base, with 11 bases remaining between them. The CDR3 length is 13 residues. Germline CDR1 is SGHTA and CDR2 is FQGNSA. CDR3 region: CASHRGLNYGYTF. Here the CDR3 DNA reads TGTGCCAGCCATAGGGGTCTTAACTATGGCTACACCTTC.

J is TRBJ2-7 and V is TRBV18; D might be TRBD2 (5 bases). The CDR3 has 14 amino acids. V lost 3 bases and J 6 bases, leaving 15 bases between the germline ends. Germline V gene lookup returns CDR1 KGHSH and CDR2 LQKENI. The CDR3 bases are TGTGCCAGCTCACCTTACCCCGGGAACGGCGAGCAGTACTTC. It translates to CASSPYPGNGEQYF.

The chain employs TRBV7-2 and TRBJ1-1; TRBD1 aligns across 11 bases. Germline CDR1 reads SGHTA; CDR2 reads FQGNSA. V was pared by 5 bases and J by 11 bases, with 4 bases of the junction left unmatched. The CDR3 is 12 amino acids. CDR3 protein: CASSRDRGTAFF. The CDR3 DNA sequence: TGTGCCAGCAGCAGGGACAGGGGGACCGCTTTCTTT.

CDR3 in amino acids: CASSRGERGGPSTQYF. The DNA for the CDR3 is TGTGCCAGTAGTAGAGGGGAGCGGGGGGGGCCAAGCACCCAGTACTTC. The V call is TRBV19, the J call TRBJ2-5; 10 nucleotides align to TRBD2. Germline loops: CDR1 LNHDA, CDR2 SQIVND (reference sequence). V was pared by 4 bases and J by 8 bases, with 13 bases of the junction left unmatched. This CDR3 is 16 amino acids long.

This rearrangement joins TRBV6-6 to TRBJ1-4; 7 bases align to TRBD1. V was clipped by 6 bases and J by 7 bases; unmatched bases: 5. This CDR3 has 13 residues. Germline-derived CDR1 and CDR2 are MNHNY and SVGAGI (reference sequence). CDR3 residues: CASSSTGFEKLFF. The CDR3 region has the DNA TGTGCCAGCAGCTCGACAGGGTTTGAAAAACTGTTTTTT.

J is TRBJ1-2 and V is TRBV30; 9 bases match TRBD1. CDR1 is GTSNPN and CDR2 is SVGIG in the germline V gene (reference sequence). V lost 3 bases to trimming and J lost 8 bases; unmatched junction nucleotides: 10. This CDR3 is built from 14 residues. CDR3 nucleotides: TGTGCCTGGAGCGGGGGACAGGGCCTTCGGGGCTACACCTTC. It translates to CAWSGGQGLRGYTF.

V gene TRBV7-2 combines with J gene TRBJ2-3; D might be TRBD2 (5 bases). CDR1 SGHTA and CDR2 FQGNSA come from the germline V gene. CDR3 size: 14 residues. Deletions cut 2 bases from V and 2 bases from J, with 8 bases between. CDR3 sequence reads: CASSLNSVTDTQYF. CDR3 bases: TGTGCCAGCAGCTTAAATAGCGTCACAGATACGCAGTATTTT.

Details on this clone: A junction boundary mismatches the germline segment, possibly from a read error. The genes are TRBV7-9 and TRBJ2-1, with TRBD1 matching 9 bases. The CDR3 has 13 amino acids. CDR1 is SEHNR and CDR2 is FQNEAQ in the germline V gene (reference sequence). In nucleotides, the CDR3 is TGTGCCAGCAGCTTAGGGGGTGGGACAGGGAGACTCTTC. Amino acids: CASSLGGGTGRLF.